Listed below are T cell receptor beta chains from one sample, sequenced in a study of blood T cell repertoires in COVID-19. TCRdb keeps only in-frame clones here, not all; method: immunoSEQ multiplex PCR. Here the sample spans approximately 110,000 clones, approximately 78% being singletons. The sample was peripheral blood. The receptor set was obtained from a man aged 65-85 years with acute or convalescent COVID-19. Each CDR3 is given with its conserved first and last residue. The D gene is left open where the match is weak. The size field is filled for only some rows; it gives once, few, many or a size class.

size	V	J	D	DNA	CDR3
.	TRBV19	TRBJ2-2	.	TGTGCCAGTAGTATTCAGGGGTCCACCGGGGAGCTGTTTTTT	CASSIQGSTGELFF
.	TRBV6-1	TRBJ1-6	TRBD1	TGTGCCAGCAGCCTGACAGGGGTTCAGAATTCACCCCTCCACTTT	CASSLTGVQNSPLHF
.	TRBV30	TRBJ2-7	.	TGTGCCTGGAGTATCCAGGGGCAGCAGTACTTC	CAWSIQGQQYF
.	TRBV3-1/TRBV3-2	TRBJ1-6	.	TGTGCCAGCAGCCGGGGGCAGGGTGGTAATTCACCCCTCCACTTT	CASSRGQGGNSPLHF
.	TRBV11-3	TRBJ2-7	.	TGTGCCAGCAGCCAGAACCGGGACTACGAGCAGTACTTC	CASSQNRDYEQYF
.	TRBV30	TRBJ1-1	TRBD1	TGTGCCTGGAGTGTAGGGACAGGGGTCACTGAAGCTTTCTTT	CAWSVGTGVTEAFF
.	TRBV2	TRBJ2-2	.	TGTGCCAGCAGTATGGACTGGGGAGGCGGGGAGCTGTTTTTT	CASSMDWGGGELFF
.	TRBV11-1	TRBJ1-1	.	TGTGCCAGCAGCTCGGGGTGGGCGAACACTGAAGCTTTCTTT	CASSSGWANTEAFF
.	TRBV28	TRBJ2-1	.	TGTGCCAGCAGTGGCATCCGGGGCTACAATGAGCAGTTCTTC	CASSGIRGYNEQFF
.	TRBV5-7	TRBJ2-2	.	TGTGCCAGCAGCAATAAAAAAAACAGGAATCCTTACACCGGGGAGCTGTTTTTT	CASSNKKNRNPYTGELFF
.	TRBV5-1	TRBJ1-4	TRBD1	TGCGCCAGCAGCTGGAAGGGACAGAATGAAAAACTGTTTTTT	CASSWKGQNEKLFF
.	TRBV9	TRBJ1-4	.	TGTGCCAGCAGCCCTGAGGGCAGTTTTAATGAAAAACTGTTTTTT	CASSPEGSFNEKLFF
.	TRBV2	TRBJ2-5	TRBD2	TGTGCCAGCAACGAACCGGGACTAGAAGAGACCCAGTACTTC	CASNEPGLEETQYF
.	TRBV2	TRBJ1-5	.	TGTGCCAGCAGGGGGATCACAGGGAAAGGTCAGCCCCAGCATTTT	CASRGITGKGQPQHF
few	TRBV18	TRBJ1-2	.	TGTGCCAGCTCACCGCTCGGCGGGGCGGCTTCCTATGGCTACACCTTC	CASSPLGGAASYGYTF
once	TRBV4-2	TRBJ2-1	TRBD2	TGTGCCAGCAGCCAAGATCTTCCAGCGGGGGGGCTTTGGGATGAGCAGTTCTTC	CASSQDLPAGGLWDEQFF
.	TRBV19	TRBJ2-7	TRBD2	TGTGCCAGTAGTATAGCCGGGACTAGCGGATCCTACGAGCAGTACTTC	CASSIAGTSGSYEQYF
.	TRBV7-2	TRBJ1-6	TRBD1	TGTGCCAGCAGCTTAGTCTTCAGGGGGCGTGAACCCCTCCACTTT	CASSLVFRGREPLHF
.	TRBV5-1	TRBJ2-3	.	TGCGCCAGCAGACGGGATAGCACAGATACGCAGTATTTT	CASRRDSTDTQYF
.	TRBV3-1/TRBV3-2	TRBJ2-7	TRBD2	TGTGCCAGCAGCCAAGTTAGCGGGGGGGCCTCCTACGAGCAGTACTTC	CASSQVSGGASYEQYF
.	TRBV24-1	TRBJ2-5	.	TGTGCCACCAGTGATTTTGGGGCAGGGCCGTACCAAGAGACCCAGTACTTC	CATSDFGAGPYQETQYF
.	TRBV6-5	TRBJ2-7	TRBD1	TGTGCCAGCAGTTACTCCGGACAGGGAACCTACGAGCAGTACTTC	CASSYSGQGTYEQYF
.	TRBV7-9	TRBJ1-5	.	TGTGCCAGCAGCTTAGGTCGGGGGCAGCCCCAGCATTTT	CASSLGRGQPQHF
.	TRBV10-3	TRBJ1-3	.	TGTGCCTCCTCTAACCCTGGAAACACCATATATTTT	CASSNPGNTIYF
.	TRBV18	TRBJ1-2	TRBD1	TGTGCCAGCTCACCCGGACAGGGCTATGGCTACACCTTC	CASSPGQGYGYTF
once	TRBV28	TRBJ2-3	.	TGTGTCAGCAGTGGATACGGAGGGGTTGGGCATCTCCAGTATTTT	CVSSGYGGVGHLQYF
.	TRBV5-1	TRBJ2-3	.	TGCGCCAGCAGCTTGGAAGTCAGGGGCGGAGGAGATACGCAGTATTTT	CASSLEVRGGGDTQYF